This T cell receptor (beta chain) was retrieved from a study of T-cell reconstitution after alpha-beta-depleted transplantation in children. Whole-study results and caveats: Some patients owed their high day-60 TCRbeta diversity to surviving recipient T cells and thymic progenitors. Several hundred expanded graft clones reportedly supplied alpha-beta T cells about two months after transplant. Newly produced T cells mostly provided counts and TCRbeta diversity after one year, as hyperexpanded clones declined.

From germline, CDR1 is DFQATT and CDR2 SNEGSKA (reference sequence). The CDR3 is 11 residues long. The V and J ends lost 1 base and 4 bases respectively, with 5 bases between them. Using unique molecular identifiers, the investigators prepared the TCRbeta library. TCRdb reprocessed the PCR reads with MiXCR, giving one entry per CDR3 protein. The data contain 75,000 to 80,000 distinct CDR3 sequences, about a sixth of them seen just once; the ten biggest clones take up 50% to 65%. Notes on this clonotype: Its antigen remains unknown.

The chain employs TRBV20-1 and TRBJ2-7; D uncertain. This clonotype originated in a male patient aged 2 to 10 who had a stem cell transplant for acute lymphoblastic leukemia, so the T cells may come from the graft donor. This material consisted of PBMCs, mostly from graft donor cells, taken 360 days after TCRalphabeta/CD19-depleted stem cell transplant. CDR3 sequence reads: CSARARYEQYF. The CDR3 bases are TGCAGTGCTAGAGCAAGATACGAGCAGTACTTC.